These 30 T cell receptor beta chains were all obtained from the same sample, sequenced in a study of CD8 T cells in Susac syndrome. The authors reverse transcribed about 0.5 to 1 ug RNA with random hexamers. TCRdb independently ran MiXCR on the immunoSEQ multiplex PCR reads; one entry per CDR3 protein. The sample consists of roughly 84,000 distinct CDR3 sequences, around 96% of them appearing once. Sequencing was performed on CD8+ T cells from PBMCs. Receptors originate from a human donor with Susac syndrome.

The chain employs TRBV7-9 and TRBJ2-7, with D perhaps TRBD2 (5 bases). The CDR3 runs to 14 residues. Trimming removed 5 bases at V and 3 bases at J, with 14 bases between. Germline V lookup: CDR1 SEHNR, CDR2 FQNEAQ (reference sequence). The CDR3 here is CASSRGAELYEQYF. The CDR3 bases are TGTGCCAGCAGCCGGGGTGCCGAACTCTACGAGCAGTACTTC. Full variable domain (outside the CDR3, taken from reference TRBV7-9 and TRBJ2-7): DTGVSQNPRHKITKRGQNVTFRCDPISEHNRLYWYRQTLGQGPEFLTYFQNEAQLEKSRLLSDRFSAERPKGSFSTLEIQRTEQGDSAMYLCASSRGAELYEQYFGPGTRLTVT.

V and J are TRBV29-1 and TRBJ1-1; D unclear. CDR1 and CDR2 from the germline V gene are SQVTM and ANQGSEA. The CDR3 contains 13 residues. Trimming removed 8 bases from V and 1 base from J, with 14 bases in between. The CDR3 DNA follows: TGCAGCACCATACGGGCCACGAACACTGAAGCTTTCTTT. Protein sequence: CSTIRATNTEAFF.

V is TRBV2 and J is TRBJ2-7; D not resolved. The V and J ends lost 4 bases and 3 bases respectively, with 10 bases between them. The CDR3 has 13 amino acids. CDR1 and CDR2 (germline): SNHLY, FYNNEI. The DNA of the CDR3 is TGTGCCAGCAGTGTTGCCAGGAACTACGAGCAGTACGTC. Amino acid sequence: CASSVARNYEQYV.

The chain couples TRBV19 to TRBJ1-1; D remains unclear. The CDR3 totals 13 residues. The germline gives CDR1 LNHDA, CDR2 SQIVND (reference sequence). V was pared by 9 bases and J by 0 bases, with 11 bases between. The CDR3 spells CASGRALNTEAFF. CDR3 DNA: TGTGCCAGCGGGAGGGCCCTGAACACTGAAGCTTTCTTT.

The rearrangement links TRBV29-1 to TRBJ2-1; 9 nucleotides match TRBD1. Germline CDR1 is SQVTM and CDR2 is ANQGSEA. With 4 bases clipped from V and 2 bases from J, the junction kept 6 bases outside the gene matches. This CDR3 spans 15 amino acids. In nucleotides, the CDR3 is TGCAGCGTTGCGCTAACAGGGGGCGCCTACAATGAGCAGTTCTTC. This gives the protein CSVALTGGAYNEQFF.

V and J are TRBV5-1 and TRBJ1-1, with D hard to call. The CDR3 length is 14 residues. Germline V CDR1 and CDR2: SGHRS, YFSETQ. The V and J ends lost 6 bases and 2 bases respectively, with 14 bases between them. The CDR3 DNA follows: TGCGCCAGCACTCTCGGAATGGGCAACACTGAAGCTTTCTTT. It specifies CASTLGMGNTEAFF. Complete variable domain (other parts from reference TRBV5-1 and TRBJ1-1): KAGVTQTPRYLIKTRGQQVTLSCSPISGHRSVSWYQQTPGQGLQFLFEYFSETQRNKGNFPGRFSGRQFSNSRSEMNVSTLELGDSALYLCASTLGMGNTEAFFGQGTRLTVV.

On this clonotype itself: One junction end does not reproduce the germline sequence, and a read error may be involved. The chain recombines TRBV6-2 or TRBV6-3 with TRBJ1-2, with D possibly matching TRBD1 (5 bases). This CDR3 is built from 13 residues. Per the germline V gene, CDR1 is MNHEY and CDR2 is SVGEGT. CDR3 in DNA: TGTGCCAGCAGTCACTCCAGGGTCTATGGCTACACCTTC. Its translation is CASSHSRVYGYTF.

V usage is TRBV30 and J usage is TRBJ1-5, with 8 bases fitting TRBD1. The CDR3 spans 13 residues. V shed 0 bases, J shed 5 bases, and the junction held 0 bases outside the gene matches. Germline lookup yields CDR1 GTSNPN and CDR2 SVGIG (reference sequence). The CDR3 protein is CAWSVQGDQPQHF. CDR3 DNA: TGTGCCTGGAGTGTACAGGGGGATCAGCCCCAGCATTTT.

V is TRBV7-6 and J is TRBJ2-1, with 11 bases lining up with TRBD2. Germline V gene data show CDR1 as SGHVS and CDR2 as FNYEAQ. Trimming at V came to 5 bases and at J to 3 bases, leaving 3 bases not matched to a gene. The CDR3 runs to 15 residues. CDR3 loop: CASSETSGIYNEQFF. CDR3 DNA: TGTGCCAGCAGCGAGACTAGCGGGATCTACAATGAGCAGTTCTTC.

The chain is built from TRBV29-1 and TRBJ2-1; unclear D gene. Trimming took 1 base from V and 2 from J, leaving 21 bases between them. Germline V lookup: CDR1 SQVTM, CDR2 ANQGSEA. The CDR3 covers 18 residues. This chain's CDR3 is CSVEVVDLPPLTYNEQFF. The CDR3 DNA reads TGCAGCGTTGAAGTTGTCGATTTACCACCCTTGACCTACAATGAGCAGTTCTTC.

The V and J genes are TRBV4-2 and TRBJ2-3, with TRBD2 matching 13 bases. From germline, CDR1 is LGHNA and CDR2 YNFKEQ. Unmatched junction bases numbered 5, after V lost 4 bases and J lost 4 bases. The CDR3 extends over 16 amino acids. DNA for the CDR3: TGTGCCAGCAGCCCTCGGACTAGCGGGAGATCAGATACGCAGTATTTT. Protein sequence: CASSPRTSGRSDTQYF.

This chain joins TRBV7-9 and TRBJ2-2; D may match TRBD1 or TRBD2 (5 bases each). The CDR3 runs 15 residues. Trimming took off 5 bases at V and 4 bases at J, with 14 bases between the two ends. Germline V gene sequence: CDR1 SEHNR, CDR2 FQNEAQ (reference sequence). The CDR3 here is CASSHPGDRTGELFF. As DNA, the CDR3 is TGTGCCAGCAGCCACCCCGGGGACCGCACCGGGGAGCTGTTTTTT.

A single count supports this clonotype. CDR3 DNA sequence: TGTGCCACCAGCACCCCGGGCGGGGGTACAGATACGCAGTATTTT. Protein sequence: CATSTPGGGTDTQYF. The V gene is TRBV15, the J gene TRBJ2-3; TRBD2 matches 7 bases. The V gene end was trimmed by 4 bases and the J gene end by 3 bases; junction bases not matched to a gene: 7. Per germline, CDR1 LNHNV and CDR2 YYDKDF (reference sequence). CDR3 size: 15 residues.

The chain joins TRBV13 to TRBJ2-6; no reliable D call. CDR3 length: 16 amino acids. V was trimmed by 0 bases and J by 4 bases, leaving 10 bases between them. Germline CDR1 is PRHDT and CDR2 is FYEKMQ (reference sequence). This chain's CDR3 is CASSLGMGVGANVLTF. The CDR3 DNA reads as TGTGCCAGCAGCTTAGGAATGGGTGTCGGGGCCAACGTCCTGACTTTC.

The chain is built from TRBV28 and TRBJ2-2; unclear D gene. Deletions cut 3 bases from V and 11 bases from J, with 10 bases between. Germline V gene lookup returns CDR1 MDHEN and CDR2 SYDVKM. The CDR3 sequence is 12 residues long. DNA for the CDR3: TGTGCCAGCAGTTTGGGGTGGAGTGAGCTGTTTTTT. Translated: CASSLGWSELFF.

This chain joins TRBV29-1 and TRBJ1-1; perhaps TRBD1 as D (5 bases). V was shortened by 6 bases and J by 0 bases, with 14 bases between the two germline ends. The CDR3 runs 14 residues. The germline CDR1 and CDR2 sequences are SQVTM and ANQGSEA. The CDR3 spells CSVPGLQMNTEAFF. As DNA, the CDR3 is TGCAGCGTCCCGGGACTCCAAATGAACACTGAAGCTTTCTTT.

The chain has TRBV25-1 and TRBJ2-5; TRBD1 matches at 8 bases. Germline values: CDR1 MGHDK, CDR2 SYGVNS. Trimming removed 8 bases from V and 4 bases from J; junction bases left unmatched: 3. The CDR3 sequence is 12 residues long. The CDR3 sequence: CASVQGGETQYF. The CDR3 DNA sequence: TGTGCCAGCGTACAGGGGGGAGAGACCCAGTACTTC.

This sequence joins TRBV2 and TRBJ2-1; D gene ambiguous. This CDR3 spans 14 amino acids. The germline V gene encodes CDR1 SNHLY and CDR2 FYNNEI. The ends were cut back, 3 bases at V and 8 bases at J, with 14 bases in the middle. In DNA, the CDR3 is TGTGCCAGCAGTGACGAGGTGGGGTCCGATGAGCAGTTCTTC. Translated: CASSDEVGSDEQFF.

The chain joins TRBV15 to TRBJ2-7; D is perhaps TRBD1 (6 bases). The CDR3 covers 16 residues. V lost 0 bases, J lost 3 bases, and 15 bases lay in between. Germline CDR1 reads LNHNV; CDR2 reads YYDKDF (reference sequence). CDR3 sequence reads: CATSRDYSGTNYEQYF. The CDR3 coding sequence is TGTGCCACCAGCAGAGATTATTCCGGGACAAACTACGAGCAGTACTTC.

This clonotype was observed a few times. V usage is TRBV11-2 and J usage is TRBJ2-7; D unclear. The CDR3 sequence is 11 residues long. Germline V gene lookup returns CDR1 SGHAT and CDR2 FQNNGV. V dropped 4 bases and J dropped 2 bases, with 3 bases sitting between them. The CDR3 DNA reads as TGTGCCAGCAGCTCGGCCTACGAGCAGTACGTC. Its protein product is CASSSAYEQYV.

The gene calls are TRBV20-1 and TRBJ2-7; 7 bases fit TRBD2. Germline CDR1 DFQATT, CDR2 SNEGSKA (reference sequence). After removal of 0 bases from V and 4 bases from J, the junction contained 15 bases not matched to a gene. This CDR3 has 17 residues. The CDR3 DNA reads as TGCAGTGCTAGAGATTGGAGCGAAGCGGGACTACCGTACGAGCAGTACTTC. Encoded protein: CSARDWSEAGLPYEQYF.

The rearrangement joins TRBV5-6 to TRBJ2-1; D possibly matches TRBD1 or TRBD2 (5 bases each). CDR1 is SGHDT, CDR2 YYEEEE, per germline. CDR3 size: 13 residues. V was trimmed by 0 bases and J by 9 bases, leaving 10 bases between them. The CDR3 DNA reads TGTGCCAGCAGCTTGGGGGGGTATGTTGAGCAGTTCTTC. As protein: CASSLGGYVEQFF.

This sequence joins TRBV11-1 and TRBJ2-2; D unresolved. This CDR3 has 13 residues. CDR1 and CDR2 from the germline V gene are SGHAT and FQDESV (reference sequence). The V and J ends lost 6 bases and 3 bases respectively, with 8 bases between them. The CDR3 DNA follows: TGTGCCAGCAGGCCTTACGACACCGGGGAGCTGTTTTTT. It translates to CASRPYDTGELFF.

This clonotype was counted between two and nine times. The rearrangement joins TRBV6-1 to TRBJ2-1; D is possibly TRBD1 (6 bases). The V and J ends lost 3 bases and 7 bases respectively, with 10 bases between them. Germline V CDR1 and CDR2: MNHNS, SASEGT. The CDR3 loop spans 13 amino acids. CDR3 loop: CASSDWGLNEQFF. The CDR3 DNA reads TGTGCCAGCAGTGATTGGGGGCTTAATGAGCAGTTCTTC.

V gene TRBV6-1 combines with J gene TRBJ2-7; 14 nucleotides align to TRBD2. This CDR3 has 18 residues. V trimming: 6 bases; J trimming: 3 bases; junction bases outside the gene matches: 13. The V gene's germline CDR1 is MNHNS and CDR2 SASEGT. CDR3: CASRPGTSGSEFGYEQYF. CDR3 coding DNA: TGTGCCAGCAGGCCCGGGACTAGCGGGAGCGAGTTCGGCTACGAGCAGTACTTC.

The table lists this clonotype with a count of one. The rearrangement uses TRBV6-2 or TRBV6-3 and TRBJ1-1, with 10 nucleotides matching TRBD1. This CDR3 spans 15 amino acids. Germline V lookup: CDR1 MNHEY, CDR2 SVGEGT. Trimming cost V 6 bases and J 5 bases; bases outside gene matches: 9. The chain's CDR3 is CASRSTGGDETEAFF. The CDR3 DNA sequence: TGTGCCAGCAGATCGACAGGGGGCGACGAAACTGAAGCTTTCTTT.

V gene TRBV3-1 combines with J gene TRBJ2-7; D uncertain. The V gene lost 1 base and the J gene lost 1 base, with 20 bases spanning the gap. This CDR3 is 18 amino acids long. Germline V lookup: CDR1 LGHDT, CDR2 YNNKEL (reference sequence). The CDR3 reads CASSQVHVSQTDSYEQYF. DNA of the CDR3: TGTGCCAGCAGCCAAGTACACGTGAGCCAAACTGATTCCTACGAGCAGTACTTC.

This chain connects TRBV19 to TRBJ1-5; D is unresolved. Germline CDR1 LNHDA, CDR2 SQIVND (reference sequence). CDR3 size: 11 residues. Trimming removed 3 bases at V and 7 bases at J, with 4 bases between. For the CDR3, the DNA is TGTGCCAGTAGTATTGTGCAGCCCCAGCATTTT. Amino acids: CASSIVQPQHF.

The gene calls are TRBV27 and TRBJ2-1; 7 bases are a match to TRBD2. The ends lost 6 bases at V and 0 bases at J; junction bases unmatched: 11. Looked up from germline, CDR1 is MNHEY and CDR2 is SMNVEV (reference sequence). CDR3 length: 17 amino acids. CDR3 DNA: TGTGCCAGCAGCCCCTGGGGGGGGTTGAGCTCCTACAATGAGCAGTTCTTC. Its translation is CASSPWGGLSSYNEQFF.

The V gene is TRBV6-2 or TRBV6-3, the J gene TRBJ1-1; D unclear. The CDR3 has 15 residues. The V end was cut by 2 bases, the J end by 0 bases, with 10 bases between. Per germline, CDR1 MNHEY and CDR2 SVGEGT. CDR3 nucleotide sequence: TGTGCCAGCAGTTACCCTGGCGGCCTGAACACTGAAGCTTTCTTT. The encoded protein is CASSYPGGLNTEAFF.